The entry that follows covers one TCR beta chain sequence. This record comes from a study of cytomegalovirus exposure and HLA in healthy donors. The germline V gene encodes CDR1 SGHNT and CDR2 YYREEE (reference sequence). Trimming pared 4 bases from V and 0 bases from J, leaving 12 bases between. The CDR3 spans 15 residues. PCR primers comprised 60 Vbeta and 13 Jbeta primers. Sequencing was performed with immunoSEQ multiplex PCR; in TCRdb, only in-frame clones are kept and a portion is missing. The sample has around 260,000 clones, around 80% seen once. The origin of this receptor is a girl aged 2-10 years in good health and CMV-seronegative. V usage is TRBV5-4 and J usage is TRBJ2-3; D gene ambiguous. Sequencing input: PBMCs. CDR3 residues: CASSGGLSSTDTQYF. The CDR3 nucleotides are TGTGCCAGCAGCGGCGGCCTATCTAGCACAGATACGCAGTATTTT.